Listed here are 20 T cell receptor beta chains from one sample, sequenced in a study of shared clonotypes between healthy human individuals. Profiled with immunoSEQ multiplex PCR; TCRdb holds only in-frame clones, not every one. The sample includes about 1,500,000 clones, more than 95% of them seen just once. Sequencing input: naive CD4+ T cells sorted from blood. The subset here: CD45RA+ positively selected. The receptor source for this set is a man aged 25 to 40 in good health.

The CDR3 protein is CATSRQGKFYEQYF. CDR3 in DNA: TGTGCCACCAGCAGACAAGGGAAATTCTACGAGCAGTACTTC. The rearrangement uses TRBV15 and TRBJ2-7; D remains unclear. Germline V lookup: CDR1 LNHNV, CDR2 YYDKDF (reference sequence). This CDR3 contains 14 residues. Trimming removed 2 bases from V and 3 bases from J, with 11 bases in between.

The chain joins TRBV18 to TRBJ2-7, with TRBD2 matching 11 bases. The V gene's germline CDR1 is KGHSH and CDR2 LQKENI. This CDR3 has 17 residues. The J segment lost 0 bases and the V segment lost 3 bases, leaving 7 bases of the junction unmatched. CDR3 amino acids: CASSPVLAGGPSYEQYF. For the CDR3, the DNA is TGTGCCAGCTCACCGGTGCTAGCGGGAGGCCCCTCCTACGAGCAGTACTTC.

The genes are TRBV5-8 and TRBJ1-5; D perhaps matches TRBD1 (5 bases). Trimming left V 0 bases short and J 4 bases short, with 11 bases between. The CDR3 spans 15 residues. In germline, CDR1 is SGHTS, CDR2 YDEGEE. The CDR3 loop reads CASSLGQGPNQPQHF. CDR3 coding DNA: TGTGCCAGCAGCTTGGGGCAGGGCCCGAATCAGCCCCAGCATTTT. The variable domain in full, with the rest retrieved from reference TRBV5-8 and TRBJ1-5, is EAGVTQSPTHLIKTRGQQATLRCSPISGHTSVYWYQQALGLGLQFLLWYDEGEERNRGNFPPRFSGRQFPNYSSELNVNALELEDSALYLCASSLGQGPNQPQHFGDGTRLSIL.

The V gene is TRBV28, the J gene TRBJ2-7; weak D call: TRBD2 (5 bases). The CDR3 sequence is 16 residues long. Germline V gene lookup returns CDR1 MDHEN and CDR2 SYDVKM. The germline V and J ends were trimmed by 2 bases and 3 bases, with 17 bases remaining between them. The CDR3 DNA reads as TGTGCCAGCAGTTTAGCGGTCGGGAAAAGGGACTACGAGCAGTACTTC. Its translation: CASSLAVGKRDYEQYF. Full variable domain (rest looked up from reference TRBV28 and TRBJ2-7): DVKVTQSSRYLVKRTGEKVFLECVQDMDHENMFWYRQDPGLGLRLIYFSYDVKMKEKGDIPEGYSVSREKKERFSLILESASTNQTSMYLCASSLAVGKRDYEQYFGPGTRLTVT.

The chain recombines TRBV11-2 with TRBJ2-7; D gene ambiguous. Germline assignment: CDR1 SGHAT and CDR2 FQNNGV. The CDR3 loop spans 14 amino acids. V lost 5 bases and J 4 bases, leaving 15 bases between the germline ends. Here the CDR3 reads CASSPDRSVYEQYF. The CDR3 DNA is TGTGCCAGCAGCCCTGACCGCAGCGTTTACGAGCAGTACTTC.

This rearrangement joins TRBV10-3 to TRBJ2-5, with D possibly being TRBD2 (5 bases). The germline gives CDR1 ENHRY, CDR2 SYGVKD. With 0 bases removed from V and 3 bases from J, the gap between germline ends came to 8 bases. The CDR3 covers 14 residues. The CDR3 bases are TGTGCCATCAGTGAGTCGGGAGAAGAAGAGACCCAGTACTTC. Translation: CAISESGEEETQYF.

V is TRBV18 and J is TRBJ2-3, with TRBD2 matching 14 bases. The CDR3 is made up of 16 amino acids. V lost 3 bases and J lost 2; bases outside the gene matches: 1. The germline V gene encodes CDR1 KGHSH and CDR2 LQKENI. The CDR3 reads CASSPTSGRDTDTQYF. The DNA of the CDR3 is TGTGCCAGCTCACCGACTAGCGGGAGGGACACAGATACGCAGTATTTT.

This chain joins TRBV7-6 and TRBJ2-3, with 8 bases fitting TRBD2. The CDR3 extends over 16 amino acids. Per the germline V gene, CDR1 is SGHVS and CDR2 is FNYEAQ. Losses at the gene ends were 5 bases for V and 2 bases for J; bases not matched to a gene: 9. The CDR3: CASSHRLASLTDTQYF. The CDR3 region has the DNA TGTGCCAGCAGCCACCGACTAGCGAGCCTCACAGATACGCAGTATTTT.

The V and J genes are TRBV19 and TRBJ2-3; 8 nucleotides agree with TRBD2. V trimming: 2 bases; J trimming: 7 bases; junction bases outside the gene matches: 14. Germline V lookup: CDR1 LNHDA, CDR2 SQIVND (reference sequence). This CDR3 spans 17 amino acids. Written as DNA, the CDR3 is TGTGCCAGTAGTATATCTTTGGCGGGAGGCCCCGCGAATACGCAGTATTTT. It specifies CASSISLAGGPANTQYF.

The V call is TRBV5-8, the J call TRBJ1-1, with 7 nucleotides matching TRBD1. Germline loops: CDR1 SGHTS, CDR2 YDEGEE. The CDR3 sequence is 14 residues long. V lost 3 bases to trimming and J lost 1 base; unmatched junction nucleotides: 3. The CDR3 loop reads CASSSWTGNTEAFF. CDR3 nucleotides: TGTGCCAGCAGCTCCTGGACAGGGAACACTGAAGCTTTCTTT.

This sequence joins TRBV27 and TRBJ2-3; a possible D gene is TRBD2 (5 bases). CDR1 is MNHEY and CDR2 is SMNVEV in the germline V gene (reference sequence). The CDR3 length is 21 residues. V shed 0 bases and J shed 5 bases, with 30 bases lying between them. The CDR3 loop reads CASSLSIGPYRGRPQGDTQYF. The CDR3 DNA is TGTGCCAGCAGTTTATCGATAGGGCCCTATCGTGGGAGACCCCAAGGAGATACGCAGTATTTT.

The chain has TRBV21-1 and TRBJ1-1. TRBV21-1 is listed as a pseudogene. This CDR3 is built from 15 residues. The CDR3 DNA follows: TGTGCCAGCAGCAAATTAAGGGGAGGGAACACTGAAGCTTTCTTT. It translates to CASSKLRGGNTEAFF.

This chain's CDR3 is CASSYSMANTEAFF. DNA of the CDR3: TGTGCCAGCAGTTACTCGATGGCCAACACTGAAGCTTTCTTT. The rearrangement joins TRBV6-6 to TRBJ1-1; D is unresolved. Germline CDR1 and CDR2: MNHNY and SVGAGI (reference sequence). The V gene lost 0 bases and the J gene lost 2 bases, with 7 bases spanning the gap. The CDR3 runs 14 residues.

The chain is built from TRBV9 and TRBJ2-3; 14 nucleotides align to TRBD2. Germline V lookup: CDR1 SGDLS, CDR2 YYNGEE. Trimming cost V 5 bases and J 2 bases; bases outside gene matches: 4. The CDR3 has 16 amino acids. The CDR3: CASRAGLAGDTDTQYF. The CDR3 DNA sequence: TGTGCCAGCAGGGCGGGACTAGCGGGAGACACAGATACGCAGTATTTT.

This clone appeared once. Within the sample, other DNA sequences also encode this same CDR3. The chain has TRBV19 and TRBJ2-3; D possibly corresponds to TRBD2 (6 bases). This CDR3 is built from 15 residues. V lost 1 base to trimming and J lost 0 bases, with 8 bases between them. Germline CDR1 reads LNHDA; CDR2 reads SQIVND (reference sequence). The CDR3 DNA reads TGTGCCAGTAGTATAGGGAGCGGGAGCACAGATACGCAGTATTTT. Amino acids: CASSIGSGSTDTQYF.

For this clone: This is likely an artifact of a read error, given a far larger clone one base away. The chain combines TRBV28 with TRBJ2-7, with D perhaps TRBD1 or TRBD2 (5 bases each). Trimming removed 1 base from V and 0 bases from J, with 7 bases in between. Germline CDR1 and CDR2: MDHEN and SYDVKM. CDR3 size: 14 residues. CDR3 protein: CASSLLGVSYEQYF. CDR3 DNA sequence: TGTGCCAGCAGTTTATTGGGGGTCTCCTACGAGCAGTACTTC.

The chain employs TRBV5-1 and TRBJ2-5; 14 positions agree with TRBD2. V was clipped by 7 bases and J by 4 bases; unmatched bases: 9. The CDR3 loop spans 16 amino acids. The germline V gene has CDR1 SGHRS and CDR2 YFSETQ. For the CDR3, the DNA is TGCGCCAGCTGCGAGGGACTAGCGGGAGTCGGAGAGACCCAGTACTTC. It encodes CASCEGLAGVGETQYF.

The chain combines TRBV6-4 with TRBJ1-1, with D maybe TRBD1 (5 bases). CDR3 length equals 15 residues. Germline-derived CDR1 and CDR2 are MRHNA and SNTAGT. V was pared by 0 bases and J by 3 bases, with 11 bases between. CDR3: CASSDSAGGYTEAFF. Written as DNA, the CDR3 is TGTGCCAGCAGTGACTCGGCCGGGGGGTACACTGAAGCTTTCTTT.

The rearrangement uses TRBV29-1 and TRBJ2-7, with D possibly called TRBD1 or TRBD2 (5 bases each). CDR1 and CDR2 (germline): SQVTM, ANQGSEA. The V end lost 7 bases, the J end lost 5 bases, and 9 bases lay between the germline ends. The CDR3 covers 10 residues. The CDR3, as DNA: TGCAGCGGAGGGGACGACGAGCAGTACTTC. Translated: CSGGDDEQYF.

V gene TRBV11-2 combines with J gene TRBJ2-3; 7 bases are shared with TRBD1. Per germline, CDR1 SGHAT and CDR2 FQNNGV. The CDR3 length is 15 residues. J gave up 4 bases and V 6 bases, and 10 bases lay outside the gene matches. CDR3 nucleotides: TGTGCCAGCAGACGAGAGGGGGCAGTATCAGATACGCAGTATTTT. Translation: CASRREGAVSDTQYF.